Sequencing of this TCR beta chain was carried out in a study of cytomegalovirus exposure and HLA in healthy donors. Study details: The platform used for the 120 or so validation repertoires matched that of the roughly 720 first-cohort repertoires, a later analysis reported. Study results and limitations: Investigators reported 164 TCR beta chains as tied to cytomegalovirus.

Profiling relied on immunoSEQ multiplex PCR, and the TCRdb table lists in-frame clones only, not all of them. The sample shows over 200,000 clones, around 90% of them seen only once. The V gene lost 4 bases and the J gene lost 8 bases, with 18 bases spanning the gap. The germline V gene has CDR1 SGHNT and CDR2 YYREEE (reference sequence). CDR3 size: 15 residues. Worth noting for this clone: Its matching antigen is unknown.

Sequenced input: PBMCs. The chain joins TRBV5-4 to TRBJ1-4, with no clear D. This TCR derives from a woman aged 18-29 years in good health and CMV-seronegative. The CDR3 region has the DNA TGTGCCAGCAGCCGGGCTGGGGAGGATTCCGAAAAACTGTTTTTT. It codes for CASSRAGEDSEKLFF. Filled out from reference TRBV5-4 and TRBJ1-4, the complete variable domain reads ETGVTQSPTHLIKTRGQQVTLRCSSQSGHNTVSWYQQALGQGPQFIFQYYREEENGRGNFPPRFSGLQFPNYSSELNVNALELDDSALYLCASSRAGEDSEKLFFGSGTQLSVL.